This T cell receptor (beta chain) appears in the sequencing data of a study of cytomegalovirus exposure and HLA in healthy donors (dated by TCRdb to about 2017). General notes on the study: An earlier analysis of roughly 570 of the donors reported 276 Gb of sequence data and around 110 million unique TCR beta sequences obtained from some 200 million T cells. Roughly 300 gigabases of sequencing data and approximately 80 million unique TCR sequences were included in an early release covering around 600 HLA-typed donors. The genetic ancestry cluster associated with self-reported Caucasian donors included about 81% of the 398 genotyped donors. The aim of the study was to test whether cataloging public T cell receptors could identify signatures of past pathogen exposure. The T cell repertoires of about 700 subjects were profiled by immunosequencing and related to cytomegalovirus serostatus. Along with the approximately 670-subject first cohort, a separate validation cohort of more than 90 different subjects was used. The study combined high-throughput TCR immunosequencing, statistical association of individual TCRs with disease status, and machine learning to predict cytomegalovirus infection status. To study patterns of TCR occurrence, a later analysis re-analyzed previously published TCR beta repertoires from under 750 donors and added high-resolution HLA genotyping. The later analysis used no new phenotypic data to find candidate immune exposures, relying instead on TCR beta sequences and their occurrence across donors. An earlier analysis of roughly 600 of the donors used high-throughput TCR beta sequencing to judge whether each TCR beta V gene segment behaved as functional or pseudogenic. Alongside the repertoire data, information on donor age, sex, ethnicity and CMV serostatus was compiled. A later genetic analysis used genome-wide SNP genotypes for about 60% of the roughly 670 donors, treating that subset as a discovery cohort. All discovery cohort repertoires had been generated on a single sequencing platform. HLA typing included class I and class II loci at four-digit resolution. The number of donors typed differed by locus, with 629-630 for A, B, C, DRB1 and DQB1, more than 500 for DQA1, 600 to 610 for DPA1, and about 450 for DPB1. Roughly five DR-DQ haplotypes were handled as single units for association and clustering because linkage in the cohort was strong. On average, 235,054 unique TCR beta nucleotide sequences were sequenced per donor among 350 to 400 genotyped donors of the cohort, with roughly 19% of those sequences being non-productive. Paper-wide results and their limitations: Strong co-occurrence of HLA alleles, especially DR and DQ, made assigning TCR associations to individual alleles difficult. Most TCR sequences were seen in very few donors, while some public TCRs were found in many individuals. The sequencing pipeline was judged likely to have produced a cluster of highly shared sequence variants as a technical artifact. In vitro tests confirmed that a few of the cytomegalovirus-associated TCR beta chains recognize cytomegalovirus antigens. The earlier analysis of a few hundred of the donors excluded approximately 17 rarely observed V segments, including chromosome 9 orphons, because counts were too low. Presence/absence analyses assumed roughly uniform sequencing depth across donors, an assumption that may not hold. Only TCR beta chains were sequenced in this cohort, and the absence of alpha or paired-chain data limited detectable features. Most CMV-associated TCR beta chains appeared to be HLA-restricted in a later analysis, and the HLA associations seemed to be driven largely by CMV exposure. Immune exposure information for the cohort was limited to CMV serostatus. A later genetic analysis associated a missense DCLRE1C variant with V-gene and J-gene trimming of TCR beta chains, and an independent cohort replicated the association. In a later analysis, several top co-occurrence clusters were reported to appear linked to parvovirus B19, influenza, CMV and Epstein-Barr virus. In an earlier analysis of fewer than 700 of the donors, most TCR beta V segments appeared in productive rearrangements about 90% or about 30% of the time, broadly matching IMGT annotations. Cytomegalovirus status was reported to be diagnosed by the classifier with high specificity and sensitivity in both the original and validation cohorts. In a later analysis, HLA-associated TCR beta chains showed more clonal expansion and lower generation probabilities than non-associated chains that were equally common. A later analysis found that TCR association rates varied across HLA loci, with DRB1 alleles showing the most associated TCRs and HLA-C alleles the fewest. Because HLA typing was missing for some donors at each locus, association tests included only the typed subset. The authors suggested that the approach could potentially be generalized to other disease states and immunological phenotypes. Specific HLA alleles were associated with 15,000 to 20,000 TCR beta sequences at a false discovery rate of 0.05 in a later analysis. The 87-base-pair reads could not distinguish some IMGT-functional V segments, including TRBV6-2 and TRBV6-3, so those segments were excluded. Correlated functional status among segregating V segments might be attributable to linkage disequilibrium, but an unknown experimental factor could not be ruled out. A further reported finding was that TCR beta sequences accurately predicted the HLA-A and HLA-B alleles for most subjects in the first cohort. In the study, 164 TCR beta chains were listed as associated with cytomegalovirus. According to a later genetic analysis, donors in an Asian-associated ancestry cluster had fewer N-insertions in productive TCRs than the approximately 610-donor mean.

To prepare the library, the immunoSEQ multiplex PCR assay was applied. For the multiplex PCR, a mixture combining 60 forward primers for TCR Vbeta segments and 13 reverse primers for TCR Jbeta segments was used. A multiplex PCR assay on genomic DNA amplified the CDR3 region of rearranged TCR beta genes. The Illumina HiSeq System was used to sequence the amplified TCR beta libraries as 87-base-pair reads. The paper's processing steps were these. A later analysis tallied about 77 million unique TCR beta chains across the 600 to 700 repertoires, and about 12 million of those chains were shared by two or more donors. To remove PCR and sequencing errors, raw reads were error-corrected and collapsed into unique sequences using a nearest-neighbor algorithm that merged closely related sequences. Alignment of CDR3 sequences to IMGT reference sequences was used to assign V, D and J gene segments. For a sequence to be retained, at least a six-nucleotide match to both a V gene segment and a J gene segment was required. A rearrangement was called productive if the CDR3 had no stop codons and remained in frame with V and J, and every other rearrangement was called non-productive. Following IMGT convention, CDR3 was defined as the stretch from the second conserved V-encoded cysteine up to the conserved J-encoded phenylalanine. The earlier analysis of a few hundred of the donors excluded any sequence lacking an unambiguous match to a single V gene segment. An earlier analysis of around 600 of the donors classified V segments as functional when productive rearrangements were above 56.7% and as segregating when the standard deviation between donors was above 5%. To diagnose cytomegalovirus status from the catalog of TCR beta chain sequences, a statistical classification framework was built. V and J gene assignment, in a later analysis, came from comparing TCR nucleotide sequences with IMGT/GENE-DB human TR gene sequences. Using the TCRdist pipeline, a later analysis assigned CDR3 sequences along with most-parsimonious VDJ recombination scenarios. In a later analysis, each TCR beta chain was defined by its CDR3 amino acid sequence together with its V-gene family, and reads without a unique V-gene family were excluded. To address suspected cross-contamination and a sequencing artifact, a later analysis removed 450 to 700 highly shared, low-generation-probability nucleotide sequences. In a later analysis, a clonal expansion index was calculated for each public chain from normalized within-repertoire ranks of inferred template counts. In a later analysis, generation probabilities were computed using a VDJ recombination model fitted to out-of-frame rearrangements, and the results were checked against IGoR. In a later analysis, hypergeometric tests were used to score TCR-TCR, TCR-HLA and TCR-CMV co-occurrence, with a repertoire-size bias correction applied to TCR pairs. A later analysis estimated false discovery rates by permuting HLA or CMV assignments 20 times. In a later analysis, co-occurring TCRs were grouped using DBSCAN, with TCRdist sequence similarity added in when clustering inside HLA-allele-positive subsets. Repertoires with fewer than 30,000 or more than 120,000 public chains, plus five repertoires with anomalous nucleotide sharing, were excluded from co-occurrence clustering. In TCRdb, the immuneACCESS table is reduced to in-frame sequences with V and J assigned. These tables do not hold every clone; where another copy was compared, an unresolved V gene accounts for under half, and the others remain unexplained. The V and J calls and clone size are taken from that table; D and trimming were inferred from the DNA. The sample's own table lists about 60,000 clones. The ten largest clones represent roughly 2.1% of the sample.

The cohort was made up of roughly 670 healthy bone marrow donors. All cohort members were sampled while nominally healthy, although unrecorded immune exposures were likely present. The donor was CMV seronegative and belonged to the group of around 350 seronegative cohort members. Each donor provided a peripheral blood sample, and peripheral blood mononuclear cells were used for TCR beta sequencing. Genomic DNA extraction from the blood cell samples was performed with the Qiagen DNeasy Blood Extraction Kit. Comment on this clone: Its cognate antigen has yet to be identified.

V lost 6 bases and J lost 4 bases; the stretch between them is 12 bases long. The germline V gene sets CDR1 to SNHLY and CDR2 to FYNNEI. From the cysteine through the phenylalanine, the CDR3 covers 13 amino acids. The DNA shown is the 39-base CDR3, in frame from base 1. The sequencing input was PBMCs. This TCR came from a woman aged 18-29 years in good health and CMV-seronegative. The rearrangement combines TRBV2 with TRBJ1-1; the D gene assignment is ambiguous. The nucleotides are TGTGCCAGCAGCCCCGCTGCCGGCACTGAAGCTTTCTTT. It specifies CASSPAAGTEAFF. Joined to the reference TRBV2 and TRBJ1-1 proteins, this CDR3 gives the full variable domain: EPEVTQTPSHQVTQMGQEVILRCVPISNHLYFYWYRQILGQKVEFLVSFYNNEISEKSEIFDDQFSVERPDGSNFTLKIRSTKLEDSAMYFCASSPAAGTEAFFGQGTRLTVV.